This T cell receptor (beta chain) was observed in a study of blood T cell repertoires in COVID-19. Germline V gene sequence: CDR1 LGHDT, CDR2 YNNKEL (reference sequence). The CDR3 extends over 14 amino acids. V was clipped by 2 bases and J by 5 bases, with 13 bases between them. The cohort comprised adults aged roughly 18 to 95 years residing in 20 to 30 US areas. Clinical history reported by participants formed the basis on which cohorts were assigned. Original processing methods: Quantification of nucleated cells was approximated via reference gene primer amplification. Sequencing was performed with immunoSEQ multiplex PCR; in TCRdb, only in-frame clones are kept and a portion is missing. V, J and clone size were drawn from that table, and D and trimming were deduced from the DNA. The sample shows about 190,000 clones, 65% to 85% of them seen only once.

This TCR was recovered from a woman younger than 45 who had recovered from COVID-19. Specimen: PBMCs or T cells enriched from blood (not recorded which). This chain connects TRBV3-1 (or the pseudogene TRBV3-2) to TRBJ2-7, with D possibly TRBD1 on 6 matching bases. The CDR3, as DNA: TGTGCCAGCAGCCAACGGGCCAGGGGCAACGAGCAGTACTTC. The encoded protein is CASSQRARGNEQYF.